The 3 T cell receptor beta chains below all came from one sample that was sequenced in a study of tumor-infiltrating lymphocytes in localized non-small cell lung cancer. The repertoire was sequenced with immunoSEQ multiplex PCR; TCRdb's copy has only in-frame clones and lacks some. The repertoire holds some 30,000 clones, around 85% seen once, with under 2.5% in the top ten. Material: lung tumor tissue. These TCRs come from a human donor with non-small cell lung cancer.

The chain carries TRBV30 and TRBJ1-5; D perhaps matches TRBD1 (6 bases). CDR3 length equals 12 residues. V shed 3 bases and J shed 14 bases, with 17 bases lying between them. From germline, CDR1 is GTSNPN and CDR2 SVGIG (reference sequence). The CDR3 nucleotides read TGTGCCTGGAGAGAACTCCGGGGGCCAGAGCATTTT. It encodes CAWRELRGPEHF.

V is TRBV7-9 and J is TRBJ1-2; 7 nucleotides line up with TRBD1. The germline gives CDR1 SEHNR, CDR2 FQNEAQ (reference sequence). V lost 3 bases and J lost 4; bases outside the gene matches: 8. The CDR3 totals 15 residues. CDR3 DNA sequence: TGTGCCAGCAGCTTTGACAGGGAAAGGCTCTATGGCTACACCTTC. It yields the protein CASSFDRERLYGYTF.

J is TRBJ1-2 and V is TRBV30, with D hard to call. V lost 0 bases and J 0 bases, leaving 11 bases between the germline ends. In germline, CDR1 is GTSNPN, CDR2 SVGIG (reference sequence). The CDR3 spans 15 residues. The CDR3 spells CAWSVRFQTNYGYTF. DNA for the CDR3: TGTGCCTGGAGTGTACGGTTCCAAACTAACTATGGCTACACCTTC. The full variable domain, its missing parts supplied by reference TRBV30 and TRBJ1-2, is SQTIHQWPATLVQPVGSPLSLECTVEGTSNPNLYWYRQAAGRGLQLLFYSVGIGQISSEVPQNLSASRPQDRQFILSSKKLLLSDSGFYLCAWSVRFQTNYGYTFGSGTRLTVV.